This TCR beta chain derives from a study of T cell responses to AZD1222 COVID-19 vaccine. Method: immunoSEQ multiplex PCR; TCRdb's copy keeps in-frame clones and lacks some. Found here are about 130,000 clones, roughly 90% of them singletons; the top ten hold 1% to 1.3%. The V end lost 8 bases, the J end lost 7 bases, and 8 bases lay between the germline ends. Germline-derived CDR1 and CDR2 are WNHNN and SYGVQD (reference sequence). This CDR3 has 10 amino acids. The sample here was peripheral blood, taken 28 days after the second AZD1222 dose. The chain joins TRBV10-1 to TRBJ1-2; D gene unclear. The sequence was collected from an adult who received the AZD1222 COVID-19 vaccine. Written as DNA, the CDR3 is TGCGCCAGCCCCGGCGGTGGCTACACCTTC. It codes for CASPGGGYTF.